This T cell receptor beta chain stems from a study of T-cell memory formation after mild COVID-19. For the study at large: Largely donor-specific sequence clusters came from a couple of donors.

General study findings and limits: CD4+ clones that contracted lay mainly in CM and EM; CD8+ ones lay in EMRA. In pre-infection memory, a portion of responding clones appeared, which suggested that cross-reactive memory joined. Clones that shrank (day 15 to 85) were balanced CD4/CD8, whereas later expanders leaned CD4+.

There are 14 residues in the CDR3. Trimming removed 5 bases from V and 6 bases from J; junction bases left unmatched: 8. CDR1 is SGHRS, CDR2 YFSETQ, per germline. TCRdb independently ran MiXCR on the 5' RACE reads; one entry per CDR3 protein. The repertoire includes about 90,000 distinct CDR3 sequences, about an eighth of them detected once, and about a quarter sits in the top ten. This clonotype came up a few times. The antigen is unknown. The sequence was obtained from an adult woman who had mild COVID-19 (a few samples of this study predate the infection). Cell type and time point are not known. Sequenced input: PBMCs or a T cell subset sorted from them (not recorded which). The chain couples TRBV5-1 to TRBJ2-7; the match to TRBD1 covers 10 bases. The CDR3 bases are TGCGCCAGCAGTACGGGGGACAGGGGTGGCGAGCAGTACTTC. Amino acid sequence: CASSTGDRGGEQYF.